This TCR beta chain originates from a study of tumor-infiltrating lymphocytes in primary liver carcinoma. Study-wide context: Stage T1-T3 N0M0 tumors spanned roughly 4.2 to 11 cm. The study obtained roughly 3.5 to 7.13 million productive TCRbeta reads per sample, similar across tissue types. Study-wide findings and caveats: Whereas tumor region pairs overlapped more, tumor-adjacent and tumor-blood pairs overlapped less. With p = 0.039, the top-250-clone fraction in tumors significantly exceeded that in blood.

Details on this clonotype: What it binds is unknown.

A constant-region primer served to make TCR beta cDNA from about 490 ng total RNA. Slightly modified ARM-PCR, run as three nested multiplex PCR rounds, produced the TCR beta libraries. The first two PCR rounds, roughly 9 cycles each, used TRBV1-TRBV30 forward primers and a C-beta reverse primer. TCRdb independently ran MiXCR on the multiplex PCR reads; one entry per CDR3 protein. Found here are fewer than 85,000 distinct CDR3 sequences, about 75% of them singletons; the top ten hold around 24%. CDR1 is LGHNA and CDR2 is YSLEER in the germline V gene. The V gene lost 0 bases and the J gene lost 7 bases, with 16 bases spanning the gap. The CDR3 is 15 residues long. The roughly 19-33 mg bulk tissue piece was not sorted before simultaneous RNA and DNA extraction.

This clonotype was obtained from a man aged 35 to 55 with primary liver carcinoma and hepatitis B virus infection. The sequenced sample consisted of tumor-adjacent normal liver tissue. The genes are TRBV4-3 and TRBJ2-7, with D perhaps TRBD1 (6 bases). The CDR3 sequence is CASSQDRDTPYEQYF. In nucleotides, the CDR3 is TGCGCCAGCAGCCAAGATCGGGACACTCCTTATGAGCAGTACTTC.